This T cell receptor beta chain was sequenced in a study of T cell responses to AZD1222 COVID-19 vaccine. The V end lost 5 bases, the J end lost 0 bases, and 7 bases lay between the germline ends. The V gene's germline CDR1 is SGHAT and CDR2 FQNNGV. The CDR3 is 13 amino acids. Assay: immunoSEQ multiplex PCR; the TCRdb copy retains only in-frame clones and omits some. This sample has about 170,000 clones, with 70% to 90% found just once. The chain uses TRBV11-2 and TRBJ1-1; D gene ambiguous. The sample was peripheral blood, taken 28 days after the second dose of the MenACWY control vaccine. This TCR was recovered from an adult who received the MenACWY meningococcal vaccine as a control. The CDR3 region is CASSRTLNTEAFF. CDR3 bases: TGTGCCAGCAGCCGAACATTGAACACTGAAGCTTTCTTT.